The TCR beta chain described here comes from a study of blood T cell repertoires in COVID-19. V was shortened by 2 bases and J by 9 bases, with 8 bases between the two germline ends. Germline V gene data show CDR1 as SGHDN and CDR2 as FVKESK. The CDR3 covers 12 residues. This clone has a single count. Original handling: The authors estimated nucleated cell counts from reference gene primer amplification. Libraries were prepared by immunoSEQ multiplex PCR; TCRdb keeps only in-frame clonotypes and omits some of them. V, J and clone size are taken as reported in that table, and D and trimming were inferred from the DNA itself. Among about 76,000 clones listed, about 86% were seen once.

The J gene is TRBJ2-1, the V gene TRBV14; D is perhaps TRBD2 (6 bases). This TCR was sampled from a human donor in a cohort sampled during active COVID-19. Material for sequencing was peripheral blood. The DNA of the CDR3 is TGTGCCAGCAGCCAAATCGGGGGTGAGCAGTTCTTC. It encodes CASSQIGGEQFF.